The rows below give T cell receptor beta chains drawn from one sample of a study of regulatory T cells in long-lasting Graves disease. TCRdb ran MiXCR on the multiplex PCR reads and lists one entry per CDR3 protein. In the table there are 530,000 or so distinct CDR3 sequences, roughly 14% of which are singletons. The same data also contributed to another study, on T cells in Graves' hyperthyroidism and ophthalmopathy.

Specimen: peripheral blood mononuclear cells (PBMCs), collected at new diagnosis, from a patient treated with antithyroid drugs. These receptors came from a man aged 30 to 39 with Graves disease. Both conserved end residues are part of each CDR3. The D gene is left open where the match is weak. Clone size is not always given. Where it is, it says once, few, many or a class for expanded clones.

d_gene: .; j_gene: TRBJ1-1; v_gene: TRBV5-1; abundance: many; CDR3aa: CASSPTILRPDTEAFF; CDR3nt: TGCGCCAGCAGCCCAACGATCCTACGTCCCGACACTGAAGCTTTCTTT
d_gene: TRBD2; j_gene: TRBJ2-7; v_gene: TRBV20-1; abundance: many; CDR3aa: CSASTIAGATSYEQYF; CDR3nt: TGCAGTGCTTCCACTATAGCGGGAGCTACCTCCTACGAGCAGTACTTC
d_gene: .; j_gene: TRBJ1-2; v_gene: TRBV30; abundance: many; CDR3aa: CAWSVENTQWYGYTF; CDR3nt: TGTGCCTGGAGTGTAGAAAACACCCAGTGGTATGGCTACACCTTC
d_gene: .; j_gene: TRBJ2-7; v_gene: TRBV6-1; abundance: few; CDR3aa: CASSLLFVVSPYEQYF; CDR3nt: TGTGCCAGCAGTCTTCTCTTTGTGGTGAGTCCCTACGAGCAGTACTTC
d_gene: .; j_gene: TRBJ1-2; v_gene: TRBV27; abundance: .; CDR3aa: CASRSSENSKTNYGYTF; CDR3nt: TGTGCCAGCAGAAGCTCCGAGAACAGTAAGACTAACTATGGCTACACCTTC
d_gene: TRBD2; j_gene: TRBJ2-3; v_gene: TRBV11-1; abundance: .; CDR3aa: CASSPGGLAGVGDTQYF; CDR3nt: TGCGCCAGCAGCCCTGGGGGACTAGCTGGAGTGGGGGATACGCAGTATTTT
d_gene: .; j_gene: TRBJ2-3; v_gene: TRBV18; abundance: .; CDR3aa: CASSPGHLLPTDTQYF; CDR3nt: TGTGCCAGCTCACCGGGGCATCTCTTACCCACAGATACGCAGTATTTT
d_gene: TRBD1; j_gene: TRBJ1-2; v_gene: TRBV20-1; abundance: many; CDR3aa: CSAKTHRGSGYTF; CDR3nt: TGCAGTGCTAAAACCCACAGGGGTTCGGGCTACACCTTC
d_gene: .; j_gene: TRBJ2-2; v_gene: TRBV4-3; abundance: .; CDR3aa: CASSQGTETNTGELFF; CDR3nt: TGCGCCAGCAGCCAAGGGACAGAAACCAACACCGGGGAGCTGTTTTTT
d_gene: .; j_gene: TRBJ2-3; v_gene: TRBV10-2; abundance: many; CDR3aa: CASTGSYRGTQYF; CDR3nt: TGCGCCAGTACCGGGTCCTACAGAGGTACGCAGTATTTT
d_gene: .; j_gene: TRBJ2-7; v_gene: TRBV7-9; abundance: .; CDR3aa: CASSPTAGPYEQYF; CDR3nt: TGTGCCAGCAGCCCCACCGCGGGACCCTACGAGCAGTACTTC
d_gene: .; j_gene: TRBJ2-1; v_gene: TRBV2; abundance: many; CDR3aa: CASSGSENEQFF; CDR3nt: TGTGCCAGCAGTGGTAGCGAGAATGAGCAGTTCTTC
d_gene: .; j_gene: TRBJ2-1; v_gene: TRBV20-1; abundance: few; CDR3aa: CSARSENNEQFF; CDR3nt: TGCAGTGCTAGATCCGAGAACAATGAGCAGTTCTTC
d_gene: TRBD2; j_gene: TRBJ2-1; v_gene: TRBV20-1; abundance: many; CDR3aa: CSVEASGRISEQFF; CDR3nt: TGCAGTGTCGAGGCTAGCGGGAGAATTAGTGAGCAGTTCTTC
d_gene: TRBD2; j_gene: TRBJ2-7; v_gene: TRBV19; abundance: few; CDR3aa: CASSPIVGRGEKQYF; CDR3nt: TGTGCCAGTAGTCCAATTGTCGGACGGGGGGAAAAGCAGTACTTC